Listed below are T cell receptor beta chains from one sample, sequenced in a study of cytomegalovirus exposure and HLA in healthy donors. Profiled with immunoSEQ multiplex PCR; TCRdb holds only in-frame clones, not every one. Among more than 150,000 clones, 80% were seen once, and the ten largest hold 0.65%. The sample consisted of PBMCs. The receptors derive from a boy aged 5-17 years in good health and CMV-seronegative. Both conserved end residues are part of each CDR3. A D gene is named only where the DNA matches it firmly. Clone size is stated in some rows and not others, as once, few, many or a class when expanded.

-	-	TRBV28	TRBJ1-2	CASSAGELVGYTF	TGTGCCAGCAGTGCAGGGGAATTGGTTGGCTACACCTTC
-	TRBD2	TRBV4-3	TRBJ2-1	CASSQRLANEQFF	TGCGCCAGCAGCCAGAGACTAGCAAATGAGCAGTTCTTC
-	-	TRBV7-9	TRBJ1-2	CASSLGRPGGDKDYGYTF	TGTGCCAGCAGTTTAGGTCGCCCGGGGGGGGATAAGGACTATGGCTACACCTTC
-	TRBD1	TRBV2	TRBJ2-1	CASSGLPGQHYNEQFF	TGTGCCAGCAGTGGCCTACCGGGACAGCACTACAATGAGCAGTTCTTC
-	-	TRBV10-3	TRBJ2-7	CAISELSGRSYEQYF	TGTGCCATCAGTGAGCTGAGCGGCAGATCCTACGAGCAGTACTTC
-	-	TRBV30	TRBJ2-1	CAWSVRDNEQFF	TGTGCCTGGAGTGTACGCGACAATGAGCAGTTCTTC
-	-	TRBV5-1	TRBJ2-1	CASSLVGSDYNEQFF	TGCGCCAGCAGCTTGGTTGGTAGCGACTACAATGAGCAGTTCTTC
-	-	TRBV7-2	TRBJ2-7	CASSLGTEYYEQYF	TGTGCCAGCAGCTTAGGGACAGAGTATTACGAGCAGTACTTC
-	TRBD2	TRBV6-5	TRBJ2-7	CASSRTSAPPYEQYF	TGTGCCAGCAGCCGGACTAGCGCTCCACCCTACGAGCAGTACTTC
-	-	TRBV5-4	TRBJ1-1	CASSLDRVDMSTEAFF	TGTGCCAGCAGCTTGGACAGGGTCGATATGAGCACTGAAGCTTTCTTT
-	-	TRBV5-6	TRBJ1-1	CASSFEWGNTEAFF	TGTGCCAGCAGCTTTGAATGGGGCAACACTGAAGCTTTCTTT
-	-	TRBV21-1	TRBJ1-1	CASSPRTGGNTEAFF	TGTGCCAGCAGCCCGCGGACAGGGGGGAACACTGAAGCTTTCTTT
once	TRBD1	TRBV5-1	TRBJ1-2	CASSTWESGGTYGYTF	TGCGCCAGCAGCACCTGGGAGTCAGGGGGCACTTATGGCTACACCTTC
-	-	TRBV11-2	TRBJ2-5	CASSLQRQGGTQYF	TGTGCCAGCAGCTTACAGCGGCAGGGGGGGACCCAGTACTTC
-	-	TRBV7-8	TRBJ1-2	CASSSGQSEPLPNYGYTF	TGTGCCAGCAGCTCGGGACAATCAGAGCCCCTCCCTAACTATGGCTACACCTTC
once	TRBD2	TRBV7-9	TRBJ2-5	CASSSLGLAGGETQYF	TGTGCCAGCAGCTCCCTAGGACTAGCGGGAGGAGAGACCCAGTACTTC
-	-	TRBV6-5	TRBJ2-5	CASNRGSQETQYF	TGTGCCAGCAACCGGGGGAGTCAAGAGACCCAGTACTTC
-	-	TRBV6-1	TRBJ1-6	CASSEFKNSPLHF	TGTGCCAGCAGTGAGTTTAAAAATTCACCCCTCCACTTT
few	-	TRBV29-1	TRBJ2-7	CSGTTAAYEQYF	TGCAGCGGTACGACTGCAGCCTACGAGCAGTACTTC
-	-	TRBV6-6	TRBJ1-1	CASSYSRTDTEAFF	TGTGCCAGCAGTTACTCCCGGACAGACACTGAAGCTTTCTTT
-	-	TRBV23-1	TRBJ1-4	CASSQSEFEQVNEKLFF	TGCGCCAGCAGTCAATCGGAATTCGAACAGGTGAATGAAAAACTGTTTTTT
-	TRBD2	TRBV2	TRBJ2-7	CASSGRLAGTDEQYF	TGTGCCAGCAGCGGGAGACTAGCGGGGACCGACGAGCAGTACTTC
-	TRBD2	TRBV4-3	TRBJ2-7	CASSQDSGTLYEQYF	TGCGCCAGCAGCCAAGATAGCGGGACCCTTTACGAGCAGTACTTC
few	TRBD1	TRBV6-1	TRBJ1-4	CASSADRDEKLFF	TGTGCCAGCAGTGCAGACAGGGATGAAAAACTGTTTTTT
-	-	TRBV19	TRBJ1-1	CASTRTASNTEAFF	TGTGCCAGTACAAGGACAGCGTCGAACACTGAAGCTTTCTTT
few	-	TRBV30	TRBJ2-5	CAWNYGSPETQYF	TGTGCCTGGAATTATGGCAGTCCGGAGACCCAGTACTTC
-	TRBD2	TRBV30	TRBJ2-7	CAWSVGLADSYEQYF	TGTGCCTGGAGCGTAGGACTAGCGGACTCCTACGAGCAGTACTTC
-	-	TRBV10-3	TRBJ1-6	CAISDHRDIRNSPLHF	TGTGCCATCAGTGATCACCGGGATATACGTAATTCACCCCTCCACTTT
-	-	TRBV6-5	TRBJ1-2	CASSYQGPSGGYTF	TGTGCCAGCAGTTACCAGGGGCCATCGGGGGGCTACACCTTC
few	TRBD2	TRBV7-2	TRBJ2-1	CASSLEPTSGSLF	TGTGCCAGCAGCTTAGAGCCGACTAGCGGGAGCCTCTTC
-	TRBD1	TRBV7-3	TRBJ1-6	CASSRTGGLNSPLHF	TGTGCCAGCAGCAGAACAGGGGGCCTTAATTCACCCCTCCACTTT
-	-	TRBV19	TRBJ2-3	CASSIGSTSTDTQYF	TGTGCCAGTAGTATAGGTAGCACGAGCACAGATACGCAGTATTTT
-	-	TRBV5-6	TRBJ1-5	CASSLSPAGLSNQPQHF	TGTGCCAGCAGCTTGTCCCCGGCAGGGCTGAGCAATCAGCCCCAGCATTTT
once	TRBD2	TRBV4-2	TRBJ2-3	CASSQALRAGGSTDTQYF	TGTGCCAGCAGCCAGGCTCTGAGAGCGGGGGGGTCCACAGATACGCAGTATTTT
-	-	TRBV6-1	TRBJ1-1	CTSSEGRAFF	TGTACCAGCAGTGAAGGGCGGGCTTTCTTT
-	TRBD2	TRBV10-3	TRBJ2-1	CAISGPGTSGSVSYNEQFF	TGTGCCATCAGTGGCCCCGGGACTAGCGGGTCGGTCTCCTACAATGAGCAGTTCTTC
-	TRBD1	TRBV19	TRBJ1-1	CASSIVQGDTEAFF	TGTGCCAGTAGTATCGTACAGGGGGACACTGAAGCTTTCTTT
-	TRBD1	TRBV19	TRBJ1-1	CASSPLRTGLGTEAFF	TGTGCCAGTAGTCCCCTTCGGACAGGCTTGGGCACTGAAGCTTTCTTT
-	TRBD1	TRBV5-1	TRBJ2-1	CASSLEGATYNEQFF	TGCGCCAGCAGCTTGGAGGGGGCGACTTACAATGAGCAGTTCTTC
-	TRBD1	TRBV30	TRBJ2-7	CAWAQGTAYEQYF	TGTGCCTGGGCACAGGGGACCGCCTACGAGCAGTACTTC
-	-	TRBV7-9	TRBJ2-7	CASSLERSEQYF	TGTGCCAGCAGCTTAGAGCGGTCCGAGCAGTACTTC
-	-	TRBV4-1	TRBJ2-5	CASSQVVGGPGQETQYF	TGCGCCAGCAGCCAAGTTGTGGGGGGGCCGGGACAAGAGACCCAGTACTTC
once	TRBD1	TRBV18	TRBJ1-5	CASSVTGGNQPQHF	TGTGCCAGCTCCGTGACAGGGGGCAATCAGCCCCAGCATTTT
-	-	TRBV11-2	TRBJ1-2	CASSLVSVGYYGYTF	TGTGCCAGCAGCTTAGTAAGCGTCGGATACTATGGCTACACCTTC
-	-	TRBV6-5	TRBJ1-2	CASSYGHIYGYTF	TGTGCCAGCAGTTACGGGCACATCTATGGCTACACCTTC
-	-	TRBV4-2	TRBJ1-2	CASSQDAGGLANYGYTF	TGTGCCAGCAGCCAAGACGCGGGGGGGCTAGCTAACTATGGCTACACCTTC
-	-	TRBV9	TRBJ2-3	CASSVGPSRDTQYF	TGTGCCAGCAGCGTAGGCCCCTCCAGAGATACGCAGTATTTT
-	-	TRBV21-1	TRBJ2-5	CASSKDRRGSQETQYF	TGTGCCAGCAGCAAAGACAGAAGGGGCAGCCAAGAGACCCAGTACTTC
-	TRBD2	TRBV9	TRBJ2-1	CASSSRTSGSRLQFF	TGTGCCAGCAGCTCCCGGACTAGCGGGAGTCGCCTGCAGTTCTTC
-	-	TRBV7-9	TRBJ1-5	CASSLALGGSNQPQHF	TGTGCCAGCAGCTTGGCACTAGGTGGGAGCAATCAGCCCCAGCATTTT
-	TRBD1	TRBV11-1	TRBJ1-2	CASSLQGAAHGYTF	TGTGCCAGCAGCTTACAGGGGGCGGCCCATGGCTACACCTTC
-	TRBD1	TRBV18	TRBJ1-1	CASSPPPTGAEGTEAFF	TGTGCCAGCTCACCACCTCCTACAGGGGCAGAAGGCACTGAAGCTTTCTTT
-	-	TRBV9	TRBJ1-1	CASSVVPGDMNTEAFF	TGTGCCAGCAGCGTAGTTCCCGGGGATATGAACACTGAAGCTTTCTTT
-	TRBD1	TRBV27	TRBJ1-1	CASSLRGGGTTEAFF	TGTGCCAGCAGTTTGAGAGGGGGCGGTACCACTGAAGCTTTCTTT
-	TRBD1	TRBV29-1	TRBJ1-2	CSVDGGQGRYGYTF	TGCAGCGTTGATGGAGGACAGGGCCGCTATGGCTACACCTTC
-	-	TRBV29-1	TRBJ2-3	CSVYRDWSDTQYF	TGCAGCGTTTACCGGGACTGGTCAGATACGCAGTATTTT